This is a list of T cell receptor beta chains from one sample in a study of blood T cell repertoires in COVID-19. Sequencing was performed with immunoSEQ multiplex PCR; in TCRdb, only in-frame clones are kept and a portion is missing. The profile covers a few hundred thousand clones, with over 65% appearing a single time and around 1% taken by the ten largest. The sample comprised peripheral blood. The receptor set was obtained from a human donor with acute or convalescent COVID-19. The donor label of this sample is uncertain. CDR3s include the opening cysteine and the closing phenylalanine or tryptophan. D genes are given only for firm matches. Where a row states a size, it is once, few, many or the class of an expanded clone; other rows omit it.

D,V,J,size,length,DNA,CDR3
-,TRBV28,TRBJ2-3,once,16,TGTGCCAGCAGTTCCCCTGCAGATTGGAGCACAGATACGCAGTATTTT,CASSSPADWSTDTQYF
-,TRBV11-2,TRBJ2-7,-,14,TGTGCCAGCAGCTTAGGGGCAGGGTTTTGGGAGCAGTACTTC,CASSLGAGFWEQYF
-,TRBV29-1,TRBJ1-1,few,11,TGCAGCTGCTGGGCGAACACTGAAGCTTTCTTT,CSCWANTEAFF
TRBD2,TRBV25-1,TRBJ2-1,-,15,TGTGCCAGCAGTCCCTGGACTAGCGTTGACAATGAGCAGTTCTTC,CASSPWTSVDNEQFF
TRBD1,TRBV13,TRBJ1-2,-,14,TGTGCCAGCAGCTTGGGGCAGGGGGTTTTTGGCTACACCTTC,CASSLGQGVFGYTF
TRBD1,TRBV11-2,TRBJ2-1,-,16,TGTGCCAGCAGCTTCCGCGGACAGGGGGCCTACAATGAGCAGTTCTTC,CASSFRGQGAYNEQFF
-,TRBV19,TRBJ1-2,many,13,TGTGCCAGTAGTATTTCCCGGCAGGGTGGCTACACCTTC,CASSISRQGGYTF
-,TRBV10-3,TRBJ1-1,-,17,TGTGCCATCAGTGACCCCCCCGGAACAGGGCTGAACACTGAAGCTTTCTTT,CAISDPPGTGLNTEAFF
TRBD1,TRBV11-2,TRBJ1-1,-,15,TGTGCCAGCAGCCGGGGGCCCGGGACAGACACTGAAGCTTTCTTT,CASSRGPGTDTEAFF
TRBD2,TRBV19,TRBJ2-3,few,19,TGTGCCAGTAGTATAAGCGGGGGCCGCCGAGGTGCTAGCACAGATACGCAGTATTTT,CASSISGGRRGASTDTQYF
TRBD1,TRBV6-6,TRBJ1-5,-,13,TGTGCCAGCAGACAAGACAGGGGGAGGCCCCAGCATTTT,CASRQDRGRPQHF